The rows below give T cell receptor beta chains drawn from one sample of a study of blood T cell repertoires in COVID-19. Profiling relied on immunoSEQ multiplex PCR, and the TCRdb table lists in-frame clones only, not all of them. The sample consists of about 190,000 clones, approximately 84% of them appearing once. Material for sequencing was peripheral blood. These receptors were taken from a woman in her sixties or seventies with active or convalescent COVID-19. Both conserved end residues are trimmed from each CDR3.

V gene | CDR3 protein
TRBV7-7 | ASSHHPLDPPAYEQY
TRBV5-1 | ASSLVIRGQETQY
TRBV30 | AWDRGSDTQY
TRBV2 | ASSVGDTPGLQETQY
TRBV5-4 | ASSLGLAGEQY
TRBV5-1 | ASSNGLAGPRRQETQY
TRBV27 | ASSSRIYDRVPSNYGYT
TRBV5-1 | ASSPGGLTGEEAF
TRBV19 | ASTGTLTGNTIY
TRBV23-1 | ASTRWDTQY
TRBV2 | ASSPTRDRVF
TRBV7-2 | ASSSRRVGTQETQY
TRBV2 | ASSGQGGAEAF
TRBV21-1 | ASSKDRSHRLMESPLH
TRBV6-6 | ASSYDRNNSPLH
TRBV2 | ASSEAPSGTLSELF
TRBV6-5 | ASSLTGTGSREQY
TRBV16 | ASSQSYSNQPQH
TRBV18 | ASSPENSNQPQH
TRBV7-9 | ASSIGTGGSEQY
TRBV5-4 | ASSPGGGQGSHGYT
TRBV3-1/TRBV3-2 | ASSQEWLGNRDTEAF